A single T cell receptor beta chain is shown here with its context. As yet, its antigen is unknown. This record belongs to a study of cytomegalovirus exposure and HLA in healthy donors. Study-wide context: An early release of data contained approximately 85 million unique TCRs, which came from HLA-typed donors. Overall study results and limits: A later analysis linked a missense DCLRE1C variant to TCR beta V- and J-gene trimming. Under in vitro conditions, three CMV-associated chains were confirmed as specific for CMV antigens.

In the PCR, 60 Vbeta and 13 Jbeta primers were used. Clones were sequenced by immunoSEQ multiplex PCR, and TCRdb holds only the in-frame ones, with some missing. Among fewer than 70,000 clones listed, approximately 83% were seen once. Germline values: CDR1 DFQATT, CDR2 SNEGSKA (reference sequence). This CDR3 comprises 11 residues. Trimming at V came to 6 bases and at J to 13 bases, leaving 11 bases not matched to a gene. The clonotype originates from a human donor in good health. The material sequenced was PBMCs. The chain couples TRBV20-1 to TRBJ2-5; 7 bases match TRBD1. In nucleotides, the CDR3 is TGCAGTGCCAAGACAGGGTTAAATTTGTACTTC. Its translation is CSAKTGLNLYF.